This passage covers 28 T cell receptor beta chains from one sample sequenced in a study of cytomegalovirus exposure and HLA in healthy donors. Primers for the PCR totalled 60 Vbeta and 13 Jbeta. This table comes from immunoSEQ multiplex PCR, and its TCRdb copy is limited to in-frame clones, with some not included. The sample carries approximately 220,000 clones, over 65% recorded once. Specimen: PBMCs. Every receptor here comes from a man between 18 and 29 years old in good health and CMV-seronegative.

This chain connects TRBV4-1 to TRBJ2-7; possible D gene TRBD1, 5 bases. There are 14 residues in the CDR3. Germline V gives CDR1 MGHRA, CDR2 YSYEKL. Trimming took off 4 bases at V and 4 bases at J, with 14 bases between the two ends. CDR3 protein: CASSPGQGRYEQYF. CDR3 nucleotide sequence: TGCGCCAGCAGCCCCGGGCAGGGTCGGTACGAGCAGTACTTC.

The chain uses TRBV5-1 and TRBJ2-1; 8 positions agree with TRBD2. Per the germline V gene, CDR1 is SGHRS and CDR2 is YFSETQ. With 1 base clipped from V and 6 bases from J, the junction kept 9 bases outside the gene matches. The CDR3 spans 16 residues. The CDR3 DNA reads as TGCGCCAGCAGCTTGCCAGCGGGAGTGAGGGGCAATGAGCAGTTCTTC. Protein: CASSLPAGVRGNEQFF.

CDR3 protein: CASGDKSTGYTF. DNA for the CDR3: TGCGCCAGCGGGGACAAGAGCACTGGCTACACCTTC. The V call is TRBV10-1, the J call TRBJ1-2, with D possibly TRBD1 on 6 matching bases. The CDR3 extends over 12 amino acids. Germline loops: CDR1 WNHNN, CDR2 SYGVQD (reference sequence). Trimming shortened V by 8 bases and J by 7 bases, and 14 bases separated the two germline ends.

The chain links TRBV7-9 to TRBJ1-5; possible D gene TRBD1, 5 bases. Germline CDR1 reads SEHNR; CDR2 reads FQNEAQ (reference sequence). The CDR3 extends over 12 amino acids. V was trimmed by 5 bases and J by 4 bases, leaving 6 bases between them. CDR3 protein: CASSQGNQPQHF. CDR3 in DNA: TGTGCCAGCAGCCAGGGAAATCAGCCCCAGCATTTT.

This clone was counted a few times. The V and J genes are TRBV19 and TRBJ1-2; 9 nucleotides match TRBD1. The CDR3 totals 13 residues. Germline V gene lookup returns CDR1 LNHDA and CDR2 SQIVND (reference sequence). J lost 6 bases, V lost 5 bases, and 4 bases had no gene match. CDR3: CASSARTGDGYTF. In DNA, the CDR3 is TGTGCCAGTAGTGCCCGGACAGGGGATGGCTACACCTTC.

The chain is built from TRBV28 and TRBJ2-3; maybe TRBD2 (5 bases). V lost 3 bases and J lost 3, with 13 bases in between. This CDR3 has 15 residues. Germline CDR1 reads MDHEN; CDR2 reads SYDVKM. The CDR3 nucleotides are TGTGCCAGCAGTTTGGATAGGACTTTTACAGATACGCAGTATTTT. Its translation: CASSLDRTFTDTQYF.

This chain links TRBV7-9 with TRBJ1-1, with D unclear. Germline V gives CDR1 SEHNR, CDR2 FQNEAQ (reference sequence). V was shortened by 3 bases and J by 11 bases, with 13 bases between the two germline ends. The CDR3 sequence is 12 residues long. CDR3 nucleotides: TGTGCCAGCAGCTTGATGACCCCGAGGGCTTTCTTT. Residues: CASSLMTPRAFF.

The chain carries TRBV7-6 and TRBJ1-2, with 8 bases fitting TRBD1. V trimming: 5 bases; J trimming: 3 bases; junction bases outside the gene matches: 2. Germline values: CDR1 SGHVS, CDR2 FNYEAQ. CDR3 length: 13 residues. The CDR3, as DNA: TGTGCCAGCAGCCAGGGGGCGGACTATGGCTACACCTTC. It encodes CASSQGADYGYTF.

The J gene is TRBJ1-5, the V gene TRBV12-5; 9 bases match TRBD1. In germline, CDR1 is LGHNT, CDR2 FRNRAP. This CDR3 has 13 amino acids. CDR3 bases: TGTGCCACAACAGGGGGCTCTAATCAGCCCCAGCATTTT. Translating gives CATTGGSNQPQHF.

This sequence joins TRBV25-1 and TRBJ2-2; the match to TRBD1 covers 9 bases. Germline values: CDR1 MGHDK, CDR2 SYGVNS. The trim removed 3 bases at V and 4 bases at J, leaving 0 bases unmatched. This CDR3 comprises 14 residues. For the CDR3, the DNA is TGTGCCAGCAGTGAGGACAGGGGCACCGGGGAGCTGTTTTTT. Translated: CASSEDRGTGELFF.

The genes are TRBV6-5 and TRBJ2-7; perhaps TRBD1 as D (7 bases). Germline CDR1 is MNHEY and CDR2 is SVGAGI. Deletions cut 0 bases from V and 3 bases from J, with 15 bases between. The CDR3 is 16 amino acids. In DNA form, the CDR3 reads TGTGCCAGCAGTTACTCAGGAGGGGGCACCTTCTACGAGCAGTACTTC. Its protein is CASSYSGGGTFYEQYF.

J is TRBJ1-4 and V is TRBV5-5, with D possibly matching TRBD1 (6 bases). Germline V gives CDR1 SGHKS, CDR2 YYEKEE (reference sequence). V lost 7 bases, J lost 7 bases, and 17 bases lay in between. The CDR3 runs to 14 residues. CDR3 coding DNA: TGTGCCAGCTCGAGGGACACAACGGGTGAAAAACTGTTTTTT. It specifies CASSRDTTGEKLFF.

This sequence joins TRBV27 and TRBJ2-2; 7 bases fit TRBD2. The germline V gene encodes CDR1 MNHEY and CDR2 SMNVEV (reference sequence). The CDR3 totals 16 residues. V dropped 3 bases and J dropped 4; count of bases not matched to a gene: 8. The CDR3: CASSLRLADITGELFF. The CDR3 DNA sequence: TGTGCCAGCAGTTTGAGGCTAGCGGATATCACCGGGGAGCTGTTTTTT.

The CDR3 is CASSMATILAGGLVNEQFF. The CDR3 nucleotides read TGTGCCAGTAGTATGGCAACAATACTAGCGGGAGGGCTAGTCAATGAGCAGTTCTTC. The gene calls are TRBV19 and TRBJ2-1, with TRBD2 matching over 13 bases. The CDR3 sequence is 19 residues long. The trim removed 3 bases at V and 6 bases at J, leaving 14 bases unmatched. CDR1 and CDR2 from the germline V gene are LNHDA and SQIVND (reference sequence).

The chain employs TRBV7-8 and TRBJ2-3, with TRBD2 identical over 9 bases. The CDR3 is made up of 16 amino acids. Germline V gene lookup returns CDR1 SGHVS and CDR2 FQNEAQ. With 5 bases clipped from V and 2 bases from J, the junction kept 8 bases outside the gene matches. The CDR3 reads CASSPGGLAYTDTQYF. The CDR3, as DNA: TGTGCCAGCAGCCCCGGTGGACTAGCGTACACAGATACGCAGTATTTT.

The J gene is TRBJ2-5, the V gene TRBV11-2, with 7 positions matching TRBD1. Per the germline V gene, CDR1 is SGHAT and CDR2 is FQNNGV. There are 16 residues in the CDR3. Trimming removed 6 bases from V and 0 bases from J; junction bases left unmatched: 10. The CDR3 spells CASRDTGAFYQETQYF. CDR3 coding DNA: TGTGCCAGCAGGGATACAGGGGCATTCTACCAAGAGACCCAGTACTTC.

This chain uses TRBV18 with TRBJ2-7; D not resolved. In germline, CDR1 is KGHSH, CDR2 LQKENI. The CDR3 loop spans 15 amino acids. Trimming removed 1 base from V and 0 bases from J, with 10 bases in between. In DNA form, the CDR3 reads TGTGCCAGCTCACCACAAGCTACAGTCTCCTACGAGCAGTACTTC. Protein sequence: CASSPQATVSYEQYF.

The count of this clone is one. The chain uses TRBV18 and TRBJ2-7, with 14 positions matching TRBD2. The V segment lost 6 bases and the J segment 5 bases; nucleotides outside the gene matches: 12. The CDR3 is made up of 17 amino acids. Germline V gives CDR1 KGHSH, CDR2 LQKENI. The CDR3 DNA reads as TGTGCCAGCTCCCCCCCGGGACTAGCGGGAGTCTTCCACGAGCAGTACTTC. As protein: CASSPPGLAGVFHEQYF. The complete variable domain, with remaining parts taken from reference TRBV18 and TRBJ2-7, reads NAGVMQNPRHLVRRRGQEARLRCSPMKGHSHVYWYRQLPEEGLKFMVYLQKENIIDESGMPKERFSAEFPKEGPSILRIQQVVRGDSAAYFCASSPPGLAGVFHEQYFGPGTRLTVT.

This rearrangement joins TRBV5-1 to TRBJ2-1, with 7 bases lining up with TRBD1. Germline V gene data show CDR1 as SGHRS and CDR2 as YFSETQ. The CDR3 sequence is 16 residues long. Losses at the gene ends were 2 bases for V and 0 bases for J; bases not matched to a gene: 5. This CDR3 reads CASSLPGTASYNEQFF. Written as DNA, the CDR3 is TGCGCCAGCAGCTTACCCGGGACAGCCTCCTACAATGAGCAGTTCTTC.

The rearrangement links TRBV7-2 to TRBJ1-1; D is possibly TRBD1 (6 bases). The germline CDR1 and CDR2 sequences are SGHTA and FQGNSA. This CDR3 contains 15 residues. V was shortened by 5 bases and J by 5 bases, with 18 bases between the two germline ends. DNA of the CDR3: TGTGCCAGCAGCGGGGGAACAGGGAGTGTGACTGAAGCTTTCTTT. Protein sequence: CASSGGTGSVTEAFF.

This sequence joins TRBV6-5 and TRBJ2-1; D gene unclear. Germline CDR1 MNHEY, CDR2 SVGAGI. Trimming cost V 4 bases and J 2 bases, with 9 bases left between them. The CDR3 has 14 amino acids. In DNA form, the CDR3 reads TGTGCCAGCAGTTCCCGAGAAGCCTACAATGAGCAGTTCTTC. This gives the protein CASSSREAYNEQFF.

The CDR3, as DNA: TGTGCCAGCAGCCCCACCGGGACAGGATACAATGAGCAGTTCTTC. Protein: CASSPTGTGYNEQFF. The V and J genes are TRBV5-4 and TRBJ2-1; 8 nucleotides line up with TRBD1. The CDR3 loop spans 15 amino acids. J gave up 4 bases and V 4 bases, and 7 bases lay outside the gene matches. Looked up from germline, CDR1 is SGHNT and CDR2 is YYREEE (reference sequence).

The chain recombines TRBV6-5 with TRBJ2-4; 10 bases are a match to TRBD2. Germline V lookup: CDR1 MNHEY, CDR2 SVGAGI. This CDR3 is built from 15 residues. V trimming: 2 bases; J trimming: 7 bases; junction bases outside the gene matches: 5. Here the CDR3 reads CASSYSLAGVNIQYF. The DNA of the CDR3 is TGTGCCAGCAGTTACAGCCTAGCGGGAGTGAACATTCAGTACTTC.

This clone has only a few counts. The chain uses TRBV5-6 and TRBJ2-7; TRBD2 aligns across 7 bases. Germline values: CDR1 SGHDT, CDR2 YYEEEE. The CDR3 has 14 residues. Germline trimming cut 0 bases from V and 6 bases from J; bases unmatched to any gene: 6. This CDR3 is CASSLVAGAGEQYF. DNA for the CDR3: TGTGCCAGCAGCTTGGTTGCGGGAGCTGGCGAGCAGTACTTC.

V usage is TRBV27 and J usage is TRBJ1-2, with 7 bases identical to TRBD1. CDR3 length: 12 amino acids. V lost 4 bases and J lost 8; bases outside the gene matches: 4. Looked up from germline, CDR1 is MNHEY and CDR2 is SMNVEV (reference sequence). The CDR3 here is CASSSRGRGYTF. In DNA, the CDR3 is TGTGCCAGCAGTTCCAGGGGGAGAGGCTACACCTTC.

This chain joins TRBV7-2 and TRBJ2-3, with 7 bases identical to TRBD1. Trimming took 1 base from V and 3 from J; bases not matched to a gene: 10. The germline V gene has CDR1 SGHTA and CDR2 FQGNSA. CDR3 length: 17 residues. The CDR3 DNA reads TGTGCCAGCAGCTTAGATCGGACAGGCGGAAGGACAGATACGCAGTATTTT. It is translated as CASSLDRTGGRTDTQYF.

The genes are TRBV28 and TRBJ2-3; D is unclear. This CDR3 comprises 15 residues. Germline-derived CDR1 and CDR2 are MDHEN and SYDVKM. Trimming removed 3 bases from V and 1 base from J, with 11 bases in between. The CDR3 nucleotides are TGTGCCAGCAGTTTCCCCGCGTCGGGCACAGATACGCAGTATTTT. It encodes CASSFPASGTDTQYF.

The chain links TRBV28 to TRBJ2-7, with D possibly TRBD1 on 6 matching bases. Germline CDR1 is MDHEN and CDR2 is SYDVKM. The V and J ends lost 7 bases and 3 bases respectively, with 7 bases between them. The CDR3 sequence is 11 residues long. CDR3: CASKGVYEQYF. CDR3 DNA: TGTGCCAGCAAGGGGGTCTACGAGCAGTACTTC.